These 26 T cell receptor beta chains were all obtained from the same sample, sequenced in a study of CD8+CD57+ T cells in acquired aplastic anemia. TCR beta VDJ combinations and CDR3 sequences were profiled from genomic DNA. TCRdb re-called the reads with MiXCR, one entry per CDR3 protein. The sample includes around 15,000 distinct CDR3 sequences, roughly two fifths of them seen just once. Overall study findings and caveats: Against the total CD4+ and CD8+ pools, patient CD8+CD57+ cells had lower diversity.

Patients who underwent sequencing had shown CD8+CD57+ cell expansion by flow cytometry. Their cognate antigens are unknown. Sample: CD8+CD57+ T cells sorted from PBMCs. Subset: bead-enriched CD8+CD57+ effector memory T cells from SAA patients. Source of these receptors: a human donor with aplastic anemia.

The rearrangement uses TRBV12-3 or TRBV12-4 and TRBJ1-3; 8 positions agree with TRBD1. The CDR3 runs to 16 residues. Losses at the gene ends were 5 bases for V and 0 bases for J; bases not matched to a gene: 6. The CDR3 DNA reads TGTGCCAGCAGTGAACAGGGGGAAGTCTCTGGAAACACCATATATTTT. The encoded protein is CASSEQGEVSGNTIYF.

The chain is built from TRBV9 and TRBJ1-4; unclear D gene. Trimming stripped 0 bases from V and 5 bases from J, with 8 bases between. Germline assignment: CDR1 SGDLS and CDR2 YYNGEE. This CDR3 contains 14 residues. This CDR3 is CASSVASRNEKLFF. The CDR3 region has the DNA TGTGCCAGCAGCGTAGCTTCGCGGAATGAAAAACTGTTTTTT.

Turning to this clonotype: This is likely a read error, given that the CDR3 carries no conserved phenylalanine or tryptophan at its end. The chain uses TRBV5-8 and TRBJ2-5; D may be TRBD2 (5 bases). Germline-derived CDR1 and CDR2 are SGHTS and YDEGEE. The CDR3 length is 13 residues. The ends were cut back, 1 base at V and 4 bases at J, with 8 bases in the middle. The CDR3 protein is CASSLLGRETQYS. The CDR3 coding sequence is TGTGCCAGCAGCTTGTTGGGGAGAGAGACCCAGTACTCC.

This clonotype was counted many times. The gene calls are TRBV5-8 and TRBJ1-6, with TRBD1 matching 11 bases. CDR1 is SGHTS and CDR2 is YDEGEE in the germline V gene. V shed 4 bases, J shed 6 bases, and the junction held 3 bases outside the gene matches. The CDR3 totals 15 residues. CDR3 region: CASSPGQGVNSPLHF. Written as DNA, the CDR3 is TGTGCCAGCAGCCCGGGACAGGGGGTTAATTCACCCCTCCACTTT. Complete variable domain (other parts from reference TRBV5-8 and TRBJ1-6): EAGVTQSPTHLIKTRGQQATLRCSPISGHTSVYWYQQALGLGLQFLLWYDEGEERNRGNFPPRFSGRQFPNYSSELNVNALELEDSALYLCASSPGQGVNSPLHFGNGTRLTVT.

This clonotype was found a few times. The chain employs TRBV20-1 and TRBJ1-6; D is ambiguous. Germline loops: CDR1 DFQATT, CDR2 SNEGSKA (reference sequence). The CDR3 runs 12 residues. V lost 5 bases and J 8 bases, leaving 10 bases between the germline ends. The CDR3 sequence: CSAEIWDSPLHF. The CDR3, as DNA: TGCAGTGCTGAGATCTGGGATTCACCCCTCCACTTT.

The genes are TRBV9 and TRBJ1-6; D not resolved. The CDR3 is 15 residues long. In germline, CDR1 is SGDLS, CDR2 YYNGEE. V lost 5 bases and J lost 0, with 9 bases in between. CDR3: CASRDLSSYNSPLHF. CDR3 DNA: TGTGCCAGCAGGGACCTGAGCTCCTATAATTCACCCCTCCACTTT.

The V call is TRBV7-2, the J call TRBJ2-5; 7 positions agree with TRBD1. In germline, CDR1 is SGHTA, CDR2 FQGNSA. V gave up 6 bases and J gave up 4 bases; unmatched junction bases: 14. This CDR3 has 16 amino acids. The CDR3 spells CASSTRGGYNLETQYF. CDR3 in DNA: TGTGCCAGCAGTACACGAGGGGGCTATAACTTAGAGACCCAGTACTTC.

At least ten counts were recorded for this clonotype. This chain links TRBV5-1 with TRBJ1-1; possible D gene TRBD1, 6 bases. V dropped 0 bases and J dropped 4 bases, with 13 bases sitting between them. Germline V CDR1 and CDR2: SGHRS, YFSETQ. The CDR3 consists of 15 residues. CDR3 bases: TGCGCCAGCAGCTTGGCCGGGGGCGGGGGCACTGAAGCTTTCTTT. Translated, it gives CASSLAGGGGTEAFF.

The chain recombines TRBV2 with TRBJ2-1; 9 positions agree with TRBD1. CDR1 and CDR2 (germline): SNHLY, FYNNEI. V gave up 8 bases and J gave up 4 bases; unmatched junction bases: 3. This CDR3 contains 13 residues. In DNA, the CDR3 is TGTGCCAGCGAGGACAGGGGATACAATGAGCAGTTCTTC. Translation: CASEDRGYNEQFF.

This clonotype came up once. The chain combines TRBV28 with TRBJ2-3; maybe TRBD2 (5 bases). The CDR3 runs to 12 residues. From germline, CDR1 is MDHEN and CDR2 SYDVKM. Trimming cost V 9 bases and J 14 bases, with 21 bases left between them. The CDR3 protein is CASWTWGMSRYF. CDR3 sequence (DNA): TGTGCCAGTTGGACTTGGGGTATGAGTAGGTATTTT.

V and J are TRBV7-9 and TRBJ2-7, with 9 nucleotides matching TRBD1. J was trimmed by 7 bases and V by 4 bases; bases with no gene match: 11. The CDR3 length is 15 residues. Per germline, CDR1 SEHNR and CDR2 FQNEAQ (reference sequence). CDR3 coding DNA: TGTGCCAGCAGCTCCGGGACAGGGAACACCGGGGAGCAGTACTTC. Protein sequence: CASSSGTGNTGEQYF.

This clonotype was observed many times. The V gene is TRBV30, the J gene TRBJ1-5; TRBD1 matches at 8 bases. The CDR3 loop spans 13 amino acids. The V gene's germline CDR1 is GTSNPN and CDR2 SVGIG (reference sequence). The V gene end was trimmed by 5 bases and the J gene end by 6 bases; junction bases not matched to a gene: 6. The CDR3 spells CAWQTGEGQPQHF. As DNA, the CDR3 is TGTGCCTGGCAGACAGGGGAGGGTCAGCCCCAGCATTTT.

The genes are TRBV29-1 and TRBJ2-2, with 7 bases lining up with TRBD1. The germline V gene encodes CDR1 SQVTM and CDR2 ANQGSEA. Losses at the gene ends were 6 bases for V and 4 bases for J; bases not matched to a gene: 14. This CDR3 spans 16 amino acids. CDR3 sequence reads: CSVQKGVAGGTGELFF. CDR3 bases: TGCAGCGTCCAAAAAGGGGTGGCAGGGGGCACCGGGGAGCTGTTTTTT.

The CDR3 is CASSEASGSSYEQYF. The CDR3 DNA reads as TGTGCCAGCAGTGAAGCTAGCGGGAGCTCCTACGAGCAGTACTTC. The rearrangement joins TRBV6-1 to TRBJ2-7; 9 nucleotides agree with TRBD2. The CDR3 loop spans 15 amino acids. Unmatched junction bases numbered 0, after V lost 0 bases and J lost 0 bases. Germline V lookup: CDR1 MNHNS, CDR2 SASEGT.

The chain uses TRBV20-1 and TRBJ2-3; D is unclear. Germline assignment: CDR1 DFQATT and CDR2 SNEGSKA (reference sequence). V lost 4 bases and J 5 bases, leaving 16 bases between the germline ends. This CDR3 has 14 residues. CDR3 sequence reads: CSANPEQSGDTQYF. As DNA, the CDR3 is TGCAGTGCTAATCCAGAGCAGTCCGGAGATACGCAGTATTTT.

Ten or more counts support this clonotype. The rearrangement uses TRBV19 and TRBJ2-7; TRBD1 matches at 10 bases. This CDR3 has 14 amino acids. The germline V gene has CDR1 LNHDA and CDR2 SQIVND (reference sequence). The junction had 3 bases not matched to a gene; V was cut back by 5 bases and J by 2 bases. In DNA, the CDR3 is TGTGCCAGTAGTCCAGGGACAGGGGCCTACGAGCAGTACTTC. Amino acid sequence: CASSPGTGAYEQYF.

This clonotype was counted at least ten times. This rearrangement joins TRBV19 to TRBJ1-1, with D hard to call. CDR3 size: 13 residues. The ends were cut back, 3 bases at V and 3 bases at J, with 8 bases in the middle. Per the germline V gene, CDR1 is LNHDA and CDR2 is SQIVND (reference sequence). In nucleotides, the CDR3 is TGTGCCAGTAGTATTGTGGCATACACTGAAGCTTTCTTT. Encoded protein: CASSIVAYTEAFF.

The V call is TRBV10-1, the J call TRBJ2-2; TRBD1 aligns across 7 bases. Germline V gene sequence: CDR1 WNHNN, CDR2 SYGVQD (reference sequence). The CDR3 sequence is 12 residues long. After removal of 6 bases from V and 12 bases from J, the junction contained 7 bases not matched to a gene. The CDR3 bases are TGCGCCAGCAGCGCAGAGACAGGGAAGCTGTTTTTT. It encodes CASSAETGKLFF.

The sample holds many counts of this clonotype. J is TRBJ1-6 and V is TRBV19; possible D gene TRBD1, 5 bases. This CDR3 spans 13 amino acids. Per germline, CDR1 LNHDA and CDR2 SQIVND (reference sequence). The V end lost 9 bases, the J end lost 8 bases, and 14 bases lay between the germline ends. The CDR3 sequence: CASGQGNYSPLHF. In DNA, the CDR3 is TGTGCCAGCGGCCAGGGCAACTATTCACCCCTCCACTTT.

This clonotype has a handful of counts. The CDR3 nucleotides read TGTGCCGGGACTTCCTACGAGCAGTACTTC. This codes for CAGTSYEQYF. The V gene is TRBV25-1, the J gene TRBJ2-7; maybe TRBD2 (6 bases). CDR1 is MGHDK, CDR2 SYGVNS, per germline. The CDR3 has 10 residues. Deletions cut 11 bases from V and 1 base from J, with 6 bases between.

The rearrangement joins TRBV7-9 to TRBJ1-1; D possibly corresponds to TRBD1 (5 bases). V lost 5 bases, J lost 5 bases, and 15 bases lay in between. In germline, CDR1 is SEHNR, CDR2 FQNEAQ (reference sequence). This CDR3 spans 14 amino acids. The CDR3 region has the DNA TGTGCCAGCAGCCCGCGGATCGGGGGGACTGAAGCTTTCTTT. It translates to CASSPRIGGTEAFF.

This sequence joins TRBV11-2 and TRBJ1-5; D possibly corresponds to TRBD1 (6 bases). Germline V gene data show CDR1 as SGHAT and CDR2 as FQNNGV. The CDR3 loop spans 15 amino acids. Between the trimmed V and J ends, which lost 0 bases and 3 bases, there was a span of 9 bases. CDR3 loop: CASSLDRGDNQPQHF. CDR3 DNA: TGTGCCAGCAGCTTAGACAGGGGCGACAATCAGCCCCAGCATTTT.

This rearrangement joins TRBV29-1 to TRBJ1-1; 10 bases line up with TRBD1. V dropped 6 bases and J dropped 5; count of bases not matched to a gene: 6. Germline CDR1 is SQVTM and CDR2 is ANQGSEA. This CDR3 spans 13 amino acids. CDR3 DNA sequence: TGCAGCGTCCCGGACAGGGGGAGAACTGAAGCTTTCTTT. It codes for CSVPDRGRTEAFF. The entire variable domain, with the rest obtained from reference TRBV29-1 and TRBJ1-1, is as follows: SAVISQKPSRDICQRGTSLTIQCQVDSQVTMMFWYRQQPGQSLTLIATANQGSEATYESGFVIDKFPISRPNLTFSTLTVSNMSPEDSSIYLCSVPDRGRTEAFFGQGTRLTVV.

J is TRBJ2-5 and V is TRBV11-2; tentatively, D is TRBD2 (6 bases). CDR3 length: 12 residues. The V and J ends lost 4 bases and 5 bases respectively, with 8 bases between them. Germline loops: CDR1 SGHAT, CDR2 FQNNGV. The CDR3 nucleotides are TGTGCCAGCAGCTCGGCGGGGGAGACCCAGTACTTC. Translated, it gives CASSSAGETQYF.

This chain joins TRBV12-3 or TRBV12-4 and TRBJ2-5; no clear D gene. The CDR3 spans 11 residues. Trimming removed 3 bases at V and 3 bases at J, with 2 bases between. The CDR3 here is CASSFKETQYF. The CDR3 DNA reads as TGTGCCAGCAGTTTTAAAGAGACCCAGTACTTC.

Ten or more counts support this clonotype. The CDR3 loop is CASSLGNGAYEQYF. CDR3 nucleotides: TGTGCCAGCAGCTTAGGTAATGGGGCCTACGAGCAGTACTTC. The rearrangement links TRBV7-6 to TRBJ2-7; D call uncertain. The CDR3 has 14 residues. V was trimmed by 1 base and J by 2 bases, leaving 9 bases between them. CDR1 and CDR2 from the germline V gene are SGHVS and FNYEAQ. The variable domain in full, with the rest retrieved from reference TRBV7-6 and TRBJ2-7, is GAGVSQSPRYKVTKRGQDVALRCDPISGHVSLYWYRQALGQGPEFLTYFNYEAQQDKSGLPNDRFSAERPEGSISTLTIQRTEQRDSAMYRCASSLGNGAYEQYFGPGTRLTVT.